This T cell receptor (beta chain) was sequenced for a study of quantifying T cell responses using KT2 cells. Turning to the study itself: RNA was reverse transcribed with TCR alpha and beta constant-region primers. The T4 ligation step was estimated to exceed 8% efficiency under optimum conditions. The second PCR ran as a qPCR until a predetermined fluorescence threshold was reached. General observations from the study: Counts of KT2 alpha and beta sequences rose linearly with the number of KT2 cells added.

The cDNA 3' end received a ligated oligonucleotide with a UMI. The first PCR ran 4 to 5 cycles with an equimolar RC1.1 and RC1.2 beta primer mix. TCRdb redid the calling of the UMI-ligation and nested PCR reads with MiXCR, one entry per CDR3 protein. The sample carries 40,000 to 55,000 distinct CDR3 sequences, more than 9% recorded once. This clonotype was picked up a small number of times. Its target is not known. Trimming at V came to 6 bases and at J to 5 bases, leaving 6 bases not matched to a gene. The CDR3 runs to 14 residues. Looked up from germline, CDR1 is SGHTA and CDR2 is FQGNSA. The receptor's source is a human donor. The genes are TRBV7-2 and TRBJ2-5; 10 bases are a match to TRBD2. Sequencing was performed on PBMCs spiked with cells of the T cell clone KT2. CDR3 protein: CASRMSGGVETQYF. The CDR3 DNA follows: TGTGCCAGCAGGATGAGCGGGGGGGTGGAGACCCAGTACTTC. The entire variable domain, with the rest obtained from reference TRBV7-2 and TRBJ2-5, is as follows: GAGVSQSPSNKVTEKGKDVELRCDPISGHTALYWYRQSLGQGLEFLIYFQGNSAPDKSGLPSDRFSAERTGGSVSTLTIQRTQQEDSAVYLCASRMSGGVETQYFGPGTRLLVL.